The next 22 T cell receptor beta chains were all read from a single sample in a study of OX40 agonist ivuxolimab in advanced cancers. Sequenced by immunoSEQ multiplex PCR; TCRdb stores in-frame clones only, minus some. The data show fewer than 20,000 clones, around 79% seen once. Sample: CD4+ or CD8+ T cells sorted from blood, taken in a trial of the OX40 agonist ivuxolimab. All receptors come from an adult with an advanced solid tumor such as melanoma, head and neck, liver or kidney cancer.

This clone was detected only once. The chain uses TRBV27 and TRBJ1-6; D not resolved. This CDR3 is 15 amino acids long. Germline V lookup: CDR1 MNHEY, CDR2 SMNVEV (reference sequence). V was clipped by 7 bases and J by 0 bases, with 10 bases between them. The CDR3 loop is CASKSGSSYNSPLHF. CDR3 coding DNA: TGTGCCAGCAAATCAGGAAGCTCCTATAATTCACCCCTCCACTTT.

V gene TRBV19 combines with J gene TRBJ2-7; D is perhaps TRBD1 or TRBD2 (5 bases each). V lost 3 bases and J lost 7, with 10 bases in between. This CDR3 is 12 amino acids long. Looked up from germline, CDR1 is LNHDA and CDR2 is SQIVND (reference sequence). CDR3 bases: TGTGCCAGTAGTATGGGACGGAGGGAGCAGTACTTC. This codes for CASSMGRREQYF.

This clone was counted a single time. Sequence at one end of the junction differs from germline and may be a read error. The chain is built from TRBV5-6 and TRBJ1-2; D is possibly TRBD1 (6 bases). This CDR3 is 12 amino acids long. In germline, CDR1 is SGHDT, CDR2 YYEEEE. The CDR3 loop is CASNLGGHGYTF. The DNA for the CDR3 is TGTGCCAGCAACTTGGGGGGCCACGGCTACACCTTC.

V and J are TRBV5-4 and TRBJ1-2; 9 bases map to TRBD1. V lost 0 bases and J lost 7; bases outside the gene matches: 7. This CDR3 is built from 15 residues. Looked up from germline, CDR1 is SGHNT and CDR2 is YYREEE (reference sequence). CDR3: CASSLGDRDWGGYTF. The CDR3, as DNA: TGTGCCAGCAGCTTGGGGGACAGGGACTGGGGTGGCTACACCTTC.

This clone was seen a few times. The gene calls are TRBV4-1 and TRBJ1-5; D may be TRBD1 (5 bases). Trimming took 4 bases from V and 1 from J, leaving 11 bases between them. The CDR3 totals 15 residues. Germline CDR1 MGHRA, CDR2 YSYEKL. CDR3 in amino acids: CASSRARGSNQPQHF. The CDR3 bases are TGCGCCAGCAGCCGGGCGAGGGGCAGCAATCAGCCCCAGCATTTT.

CDR3 loop: CASSTWGIDYGYTF. CDR3 coding DNA: TGTGCCAGCAGTACCTGGGGAATCGACTATGGCTACACCTTC. The V and J genes are TRBV27 and TRBJ1-2; D ambiguous. The V end lost 5 bases, the J end lost 3 bases, and 13 bases lay between the germline ends. This CDR3 region has 14 residues. CDR1 and CDR2 (germline): MNHEY, SMNVEV (reference sequence).

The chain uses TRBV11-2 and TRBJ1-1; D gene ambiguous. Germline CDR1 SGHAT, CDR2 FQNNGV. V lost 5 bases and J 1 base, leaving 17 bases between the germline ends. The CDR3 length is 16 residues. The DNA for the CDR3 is TGTGCCAGCAGCCTGGGGAGGGAAGGGCAGAACACTGAAGCTTTCTTT. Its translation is CASSLGREGQNTEAFF.

CDR3 region: CASSPGMTGSSTDTQYF. The CDR3 coding sequence is TGTGCCAGCAGCCCCGGAATGACGGGATCTAGCACAGATACGCAGTATTTT. This chain joins TRBV7-3 and TRBJ2-3, with D perhaps matching TRBD2 (5 bases). The germline V and J ends were trimmed by 5 bases and 0 bases, with 18 bases remaining between them. Germline CDR1 and CDR2: SGHTA and FQGTGA. CDR3 length equals 17 residues.

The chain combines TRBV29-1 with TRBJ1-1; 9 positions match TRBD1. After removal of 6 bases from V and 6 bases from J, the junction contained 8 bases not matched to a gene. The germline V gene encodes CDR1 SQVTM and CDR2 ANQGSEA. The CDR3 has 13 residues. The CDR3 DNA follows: TGCAGCGTAGACGGGACAGGGAAGGCTGAAGCTTTCTTT. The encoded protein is CSVDGTGKAEAFF.

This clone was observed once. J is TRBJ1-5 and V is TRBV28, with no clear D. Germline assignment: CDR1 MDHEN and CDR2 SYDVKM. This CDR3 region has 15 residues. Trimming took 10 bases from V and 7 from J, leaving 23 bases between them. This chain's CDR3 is CATGRNQRLRQPQHF. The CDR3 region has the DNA TGTGCCACCGGAAGGAACCAAAGGTTGCGACAGCCCCAGCATTTT.

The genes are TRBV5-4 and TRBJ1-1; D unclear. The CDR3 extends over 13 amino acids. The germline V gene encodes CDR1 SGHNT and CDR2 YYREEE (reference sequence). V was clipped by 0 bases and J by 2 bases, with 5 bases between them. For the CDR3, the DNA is TGTGCCAGCAGCTTGGGGGTTAACACTGAAGCTTTCTTT. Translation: CASSLGVNTEAFF.

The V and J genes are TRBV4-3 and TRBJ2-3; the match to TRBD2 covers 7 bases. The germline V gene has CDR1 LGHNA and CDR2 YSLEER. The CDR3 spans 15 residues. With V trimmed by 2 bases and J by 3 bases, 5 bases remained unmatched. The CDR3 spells CASSQRRGGTDTQYF. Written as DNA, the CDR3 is TGCGCCAGCAGCCAACGTCGCGGGGGTACAGATACGCAGTATTTT.

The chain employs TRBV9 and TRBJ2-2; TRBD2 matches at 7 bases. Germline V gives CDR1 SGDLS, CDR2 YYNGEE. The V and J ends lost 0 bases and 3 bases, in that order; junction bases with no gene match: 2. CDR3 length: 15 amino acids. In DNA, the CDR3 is TGTGCCAGCAGCGTAGATAGCGGGTACACCGGGGAGCTGTTTTTT. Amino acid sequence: CASSVDSGYTGELFF.

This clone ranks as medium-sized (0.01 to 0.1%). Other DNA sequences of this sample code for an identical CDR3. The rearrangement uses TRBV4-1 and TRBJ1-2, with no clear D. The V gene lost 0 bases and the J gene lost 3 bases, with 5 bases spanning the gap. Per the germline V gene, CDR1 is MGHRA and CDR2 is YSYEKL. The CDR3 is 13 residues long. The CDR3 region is CASSQESYYGYTF. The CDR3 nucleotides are TGCGCCAGCAGCCAAGAGTCCTACTATGGCTACACCTTC.

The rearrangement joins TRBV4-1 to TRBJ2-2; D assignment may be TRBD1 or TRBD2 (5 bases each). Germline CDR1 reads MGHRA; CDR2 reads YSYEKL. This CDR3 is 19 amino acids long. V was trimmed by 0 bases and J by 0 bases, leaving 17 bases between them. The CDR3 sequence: CASSQEWGTDTANTGELFF. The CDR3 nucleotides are TGCGCCAGCAGCCAAGAGTGGGGGACCGACACTGCGAACACCGGGGAGCTGTTTTTT.

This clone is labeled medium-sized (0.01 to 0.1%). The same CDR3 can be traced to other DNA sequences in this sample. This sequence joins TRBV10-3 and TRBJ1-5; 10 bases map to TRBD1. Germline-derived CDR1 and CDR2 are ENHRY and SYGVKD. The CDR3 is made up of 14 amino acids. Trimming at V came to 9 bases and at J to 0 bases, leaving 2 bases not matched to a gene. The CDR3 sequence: CAIGTGDSNQPQHF. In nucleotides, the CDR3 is TGTGCCATAGGGACAGGGGATAGCAATCAGCCCCAGCATTTT.

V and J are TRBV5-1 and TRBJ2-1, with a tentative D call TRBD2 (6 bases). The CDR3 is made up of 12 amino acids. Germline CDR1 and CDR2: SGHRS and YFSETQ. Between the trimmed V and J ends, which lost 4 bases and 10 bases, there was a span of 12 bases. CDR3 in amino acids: CASSPEGWEQFF. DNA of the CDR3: TGCGCCAGCAGCCCGGAGGGATGGGAGCAGTTCTTC.

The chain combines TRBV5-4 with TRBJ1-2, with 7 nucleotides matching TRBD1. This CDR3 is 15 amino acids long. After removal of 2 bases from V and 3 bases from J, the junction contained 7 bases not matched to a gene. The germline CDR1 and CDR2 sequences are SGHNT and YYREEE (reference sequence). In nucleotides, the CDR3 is TGTGCCAGCAGCTTACTAACTCAGGGGGACTATGGCTACACCTTC. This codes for CASSLLTQGDYGYTF.

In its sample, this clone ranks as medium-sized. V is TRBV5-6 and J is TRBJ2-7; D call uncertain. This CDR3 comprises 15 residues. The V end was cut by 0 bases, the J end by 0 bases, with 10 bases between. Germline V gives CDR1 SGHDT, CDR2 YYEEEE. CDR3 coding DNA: TGTGCCAGCAGCTTGGAGCCAGGAGACTCCTACGAGCAGTACTTC. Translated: CASSLEPGDSYEQYF. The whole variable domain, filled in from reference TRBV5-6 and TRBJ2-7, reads DAGVTQSPTHLIKTRGQQVTLRCSPKSGHDTVSWYQQALGQGPQFIFQYYEEEERQRGNFPDRFSGHQFPNYSSELNVNALLLGDSALYLCASSLEPGDSYEQYFGPGTRLTVT.

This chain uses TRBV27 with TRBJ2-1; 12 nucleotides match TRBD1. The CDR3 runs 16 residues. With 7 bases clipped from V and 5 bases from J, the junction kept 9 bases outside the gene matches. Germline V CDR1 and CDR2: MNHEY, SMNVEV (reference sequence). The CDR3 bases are TGTGCCAGCACCCCCCCGGGACAGGGGGCTCACAATGAGCAGTTCTTC. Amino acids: CASTPPGQGAHNEQFF.

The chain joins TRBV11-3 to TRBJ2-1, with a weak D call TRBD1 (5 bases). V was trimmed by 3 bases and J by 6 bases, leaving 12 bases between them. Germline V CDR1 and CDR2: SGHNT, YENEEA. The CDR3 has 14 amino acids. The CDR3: CASSFNLRGNEQFF. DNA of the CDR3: TGTGCCAGCAGCTTCAACCTAAGGGGCAATGAGCAGTTCTTC.

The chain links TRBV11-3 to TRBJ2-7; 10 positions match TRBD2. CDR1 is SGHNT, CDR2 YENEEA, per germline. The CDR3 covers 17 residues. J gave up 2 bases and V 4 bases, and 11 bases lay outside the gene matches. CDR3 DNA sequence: TGTGCCAGCAGCTCTCTACCCCTAGCGGGGGTACCCTACGAGCAGTACTTC. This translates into CASSSLPLAGVPYEQYF.